The sequence of this T cell receptor (beta chain) was determined in a study of T cells after yellow fever vaccination. Study background: The authors prepared low-cell-number fractions using SMART-Seq v4 Ultra Low Input.

This clonotype was counted only a few times. Antigen specificity is unknown. Synthesis of TCR cDNA relied on 5'RACE template switching, which attached a universal primer site and UMIs. Each CDR3 protein gets one entry after TCRdb re-called the 5' RACE reads with MiXCR. The sample lists some 560,000 distinct CDR3 sequences, roughly 21% occurring once. This CDR3 has 13 residues. Per germline, CDR1 SQVTM and CDR2 ANQGSEA. Trimming stripped 4 bases from V and 5 bases from J, with 12 bases between. Study-wide results and limits: Post-booster repertoires again held most primary-vaccination clones (about 96% CD4, 75% to 90% CD8). The secondary response was weaker, and its peak arrived faster, on day 5 versus 15.

This clonotype originated in a man aged 30-40 years who received the YFV17D yellow fever vaccine. This material consisted of PBMCs, taken 15 days after the yellow fever booster vaccination. The V and J genes are TRBV29-1 and TRBJ2-1; maybe TRBD2 (6 bases). The DNA of the CDR3 is TGCAGCGTTGTCGGGGGACTCGACAATGAGCAGTTCTTC. As protein: CSVVGGLDNEQFF.